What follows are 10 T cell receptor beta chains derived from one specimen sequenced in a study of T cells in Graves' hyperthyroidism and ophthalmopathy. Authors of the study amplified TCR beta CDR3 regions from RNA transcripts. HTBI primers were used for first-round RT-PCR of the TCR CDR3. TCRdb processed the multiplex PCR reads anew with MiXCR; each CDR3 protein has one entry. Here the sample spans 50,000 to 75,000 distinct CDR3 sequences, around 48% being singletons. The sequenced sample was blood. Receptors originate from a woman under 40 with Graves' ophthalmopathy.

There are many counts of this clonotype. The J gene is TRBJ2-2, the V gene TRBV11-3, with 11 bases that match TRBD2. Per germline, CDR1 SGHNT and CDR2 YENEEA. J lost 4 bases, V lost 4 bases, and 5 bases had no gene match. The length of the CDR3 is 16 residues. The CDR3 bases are TGTGCCAGCAGCTCACTAGCGGGAGCGGGCACCGGGGAGCTGTTTTTT. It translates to CASSSLAGAGTGELFF.

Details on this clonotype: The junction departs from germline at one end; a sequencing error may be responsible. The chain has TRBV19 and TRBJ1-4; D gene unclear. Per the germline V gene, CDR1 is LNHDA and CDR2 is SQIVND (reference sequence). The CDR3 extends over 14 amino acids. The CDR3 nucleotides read TGTGCCAGTAGTCCTCATACAACTAATAAAAAACTGTTTTTT. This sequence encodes CASSPHTTNKKLFF.

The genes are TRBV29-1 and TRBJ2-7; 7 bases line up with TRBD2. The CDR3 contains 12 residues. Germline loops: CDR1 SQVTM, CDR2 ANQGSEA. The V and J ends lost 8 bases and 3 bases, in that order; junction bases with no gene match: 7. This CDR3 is CSIGRGDYEQYF. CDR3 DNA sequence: TGCAGCATCGGACGGGGGGACTACGAGCAGTACTTC.

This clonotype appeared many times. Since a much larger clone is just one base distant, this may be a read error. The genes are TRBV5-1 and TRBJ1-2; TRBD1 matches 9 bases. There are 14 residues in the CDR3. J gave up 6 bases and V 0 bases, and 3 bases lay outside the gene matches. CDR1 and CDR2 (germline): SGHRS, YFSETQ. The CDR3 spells CASSLGTGADGYTF. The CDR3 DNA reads TGCGCCAGCAGCTTGGGGACAGGGGCCGATGGCTACACCTTC.

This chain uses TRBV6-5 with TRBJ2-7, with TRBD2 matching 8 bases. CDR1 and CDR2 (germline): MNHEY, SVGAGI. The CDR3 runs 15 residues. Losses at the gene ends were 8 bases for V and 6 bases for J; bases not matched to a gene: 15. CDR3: CASAAGGNVWGEQYF. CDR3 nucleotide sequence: TGTGCCAGCGCCGCGGGGGGCAATGTGTGGGGCGAGCAGTACTTC.

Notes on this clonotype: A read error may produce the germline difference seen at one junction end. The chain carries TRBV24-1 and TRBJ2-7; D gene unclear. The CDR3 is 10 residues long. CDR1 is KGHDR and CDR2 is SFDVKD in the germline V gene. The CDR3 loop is CATGVYEQYF. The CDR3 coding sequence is TGCGCCACCGGCGTCTATGAGCAGTACTTC.

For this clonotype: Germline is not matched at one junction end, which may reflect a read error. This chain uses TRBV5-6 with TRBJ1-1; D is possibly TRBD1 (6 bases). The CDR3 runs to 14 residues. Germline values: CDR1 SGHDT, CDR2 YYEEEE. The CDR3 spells CASSWGALKTGALF. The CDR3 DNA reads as TGTGCCAGCAGCTGGGGGGCTTTGAAAACTGGAGCTCTCTTT.

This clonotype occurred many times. CDR3 loop: CASSIPGGFYEQFF. DNA of the CDR3: TGTGCCAGTAGTATTCCCGGGGGGTTCTATGAGCAGTTCTTC. V usage is TRBV19 and J usage is TRBJ2-1; 7 positions match TRBD2. The germline V gene encodes CDR1 LNHDA and CDR2 SQIVND (reference sequence). CDR3 size: 14 residues. After removal of 3 bases from V and 8 bases from J, the junction contained 7 bases not matched to a gene.

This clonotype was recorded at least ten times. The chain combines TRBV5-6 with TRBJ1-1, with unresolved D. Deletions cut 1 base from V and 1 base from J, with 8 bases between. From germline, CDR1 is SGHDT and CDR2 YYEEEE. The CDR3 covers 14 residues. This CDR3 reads CASSLPIGNTEAFF. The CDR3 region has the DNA TGTGCCAGCAGCTTGCCCATAGGGAACACTGAAGCTTTCTTT.

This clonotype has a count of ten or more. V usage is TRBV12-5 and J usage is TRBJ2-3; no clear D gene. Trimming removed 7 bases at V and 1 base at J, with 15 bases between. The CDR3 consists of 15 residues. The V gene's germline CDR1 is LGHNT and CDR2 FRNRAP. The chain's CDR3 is CASALEGMGTDTQYF. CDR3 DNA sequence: TGTGCTAGTGCCTTGGAAGGAATGGGCACAGATACGCAGTATTTT.